Each of the 13 T cell receptor beta chains below was sequenced from the same sample in a study of blood T cell repertoires in COVID-19. Data came from immunoSEQ multiplex PCR; TCRdb stores just in-frame clones and leaves some out. Altogether about 57,000 clones are present, roughly four fifths being singletons, with the ten largest covering 8.2%. Sequencing was done on a sample of peripheral blood. These receptors originate from a woman at least 80 years old with acute or convalescent COVID-19.

The rearrangement uses TRBV30 and TRBJ1-2; TRBD1 matches at 10 bases. Unmatched junction bases numbered 10, after V lost 1 base and J lost 8 bases. CDR1 and CDR2 (germline): GTSNPN, SVGIG (reference sequence). The CDR3 totals 15 residues. For the CDR3, the DNA is TGTGCCTGGAGTGAGGGTACCGGGACAGGGGAAGGCTACACCTTC. This sequence encodes CAWSEGTGTGEGYTF.

The V call is TRBV5-1, the J call TRBJ1-3, with TRBD1 matching 9 bases. Germline V gene data show CDR1 as SGHRS and CDR2 as YFSETQ. V lost 4 bases and J lost 4; bases outside the gene matches: 6. The CDR3 runs to 15 residues. The CDR3 DNA is TGCGCCAGCAGCCTAGACGGGACAGGGGGAAACACCATATATTTT. Encoded protein: CASSLDGTGGNTIYF. The full variable domain, its missing parts supplied by reference TRBV5-1 and TRBJ1-3, is KAGVTQTPRYLIKTRGQQVTLSCSPISGHRSVSWYQQTPGQGLQFLFEYFSETQRNKGNFPGRFSGRQFSNSRSEMNVSTLELGDSALYLCASSLDGTGGNTIYFGEGSWLTVV.

The V call is TRBV15, the J call TRBJ2-7; 9 bases match TRBD1. This CDR3 spans 13 amino acids. V gave up 4 bases and J gave up 6 bases; unmatched junction bases: 4. Germline values: CDR1 LNHNV, CDR2 YYDKDF (reference sequence). The CDR3 loop reads CATSKSDRGEQYF. CDR3 sequence (DNA): TGTGCCACCAGCAAATCGGACAGGGGCGAGCAGTACTTC.

This chain connects TRBV5-4 to TRBJ2-7, with a possible D match to TRBD2 (6 bases). CDR3 size: 13 residues. The germline gives CDR1 SGHNT, CDR2 YYREEE (reference sequence). The V end lost 2 bases, the J end lost 0 bases, and 6 bases lay between the germline ends. The CDR3 coding sequence is TGTGCCAGCAGCTTCGGGGGCTCCTACGAGCAGTACTTC. Residues: CASSFGGSYEQYF.

The chain uses TRBV2 and TRBJ1-4; TRBD1 agrees at 8 bases. V dropped 6 bases and J dropped 2; count of bases not matched to a gene: 8. The CDR3 length is 16 residues. Germline V gene lookup returns CDR1 SNHLY and CDR2 FYNNEI. CDR3 nucleotides: TGTGCCAGCAGGACTAGACAGGGGCGGACTAATGAAAAACTGTTTTTT. Amino acids: CASRTRQGRTNEKLFF. Full variable domain (rest looked up from reference TRBV2 and TRBJ1-4): EPEVTQTPSHQVTQMGQEVILRCVPISNHLYFYWYRQILGQKVEFLVSFYNNEISEKSEIFDDQFSVERPDGSNFTLKIRSTKLEDSAMYFCASRTRQGRTNEKLFFGSGTQLSVL.

This clone was observed a single time. This rearrangement joins TRBV11-2 to TRBJ1-2; 10 positions agree with TRBD1. Trimming at V came to 7 bases and at J to 12 bases, leaving 14 bases not matched to a gene. The CDR3 is 14 amino acids. CDR1 is SGHAT, CDR2 FQNNGV, per germline. The DNA of the CDR3 is TGTGCCAGCACCAACACCGGGACAGGGGTATTGGACACCTTC. Its translation: CASTNTGTGVLDTF. The full variable domain, completed using reference TRBV11-2 and TRBJ1-2, is EAGVAQSPRYKIIEKRQSVAFWCNPISGHATLYWYQQILGQGPKLLIQFQNNGVVDDSQLPKDRFSAERLKGVDSTLKIQPAKLEDSAVYLCASTNTGTGVLDTFGSGTRLTVV.

This chain joins TRBV6-5 and TRBJ1-1, with 8 bases matching TRBD1. The CDR3 contains 14 residues. V was pared by 6 bases and J by 4 bases, with 7 bases of the junction left unmatched. The germline CDR1 and CDR2 sequences are MNHEY and SVGAGI. The CDR3 loop reads CASSHTGGRTEAFF. CDR3 nucleotides: TGTGCCAGCAGCCACACAGGGGGACGCACTGAAGCTTTCTTT.

This chain connects TRBV12-3 or TRBV12-4 to TRBJ2-7, with D uncertain. V lost 2 bases and J lost 3, with 5 bases in between. This CDR3 comprises 12 residues. The chain's CDR3 is CASSLSYYEQYF. The CDR3 nucleotides read TGTGCCAGCAGTTTATCGTACTACGAGCAGTACTTC.

This rearrangement joins TRBV9 to TRBJ2-2; 14 bases match TRBD2. There are 17 residues in the CDR3. Germline V gives CDR1 SGDLS, CDR2 YYNGEE. Unmatched junction bases numbered 6, after V lost 2 bases and J lost 6 bases. The CDR3 DNA is TGTGCCAGCAGCGTCCGGGGACTAGCGGGAGTCGCCGGGGAGCTGTTTTTT. Protein product: CASSVRGLAGVAGELFF. Together with reference TRBV9 and TRBJ2-2, the CDR3 gives the full variable domain: DSGVTQTPKHLITATGQRVTLRCSPRSGDLSVYWYQQSLDQGLQFLIQYYNGEERAKGNILERFSAQQFPDLHSELNLSSLELGDSALYFCASSVRGLAGVAGELFFGEGSRLTVL.

This clone was observed a handful of times. The V and J genes are TRBV2 and TRBJ1-1; D not resolved. V lost 8 bases, J lost 0 bases, and 16 bases lay in between. Germline V gene sequence: CDR1 SNHLY, CDR2 FYNNEI. The CDR3 is 15 residues long. CDR3 coding DNA: TGTGCCAGCGGTGGGAGCGAAAAAATGAACACTGAAGCTTTCTTT. Protein product: CASGGSEKMNTEAFF. The variable domain in full, with the rest retrieved from reference TRBV2 and TRBJ1-1, is EPEVTQTPSHQVTQMGQEVILRCVPISNHLYFYWYRQILGQKVEFLVSFYNNEISEKSEIFDDQFSVERPDGSNFTLKIRSTKLEDSAMYFCASGGSEKMNTEAFFGQGTRLTVV.

V usage is TRBV15 and J usage is TRBJ2-7; a weak D match, TRBD1 (6 bases). Germline V gene data show CDR1 as LNHNV and CDR2 as YYDKDF (reference sequence). Trimming removed 0 bases at V and 5 bases at J, with 14 bases between. The CDR3 has 15 residues. CDR3 amino acids: CATSRDQGQGNEQYF. The CDR3 nucleotides read TGTGCCACCAGCAGAGATCAGGGGCAGGGAAACGAGCAGTACTTC.

This clone was found a few times. The rearrangement links TRBV4-1 to TRBJ2-5; 14 nucleotides line up with TRBD2. The CDR3 runs to 19 residues. The trim removed 0 bases at V and 5 bases at J, leaving 11 bases unmatched. CDR1 is MGHRA, CDR2 YSYEKL, per germline. The CDR3 loop reads CASSQDPGTSGGYAETQYF. The CDR3 coding sequence is TGCGCCAGCAGCCAAGATCCCGGGACTAGCGGGGGTTATGCGGAGACCCAGTACTTC.

V gene TRBV5-1 combines with J gene TRBJ1-2; TRBD1 matches at 7 bases. Trimming took 4 bases from V and 6 from J; bases not matched to a gene: 6. Germline CDR1 SGHRS, CDR2 YFSETQ. This CDR3 spans 13 amino acids. As DNA, the CDR3 is TGCGCCAGCAGCCAGACAGGGCGGGATGGCTACACCTTC. Protein sequence: CASSQTGRDGYTF.